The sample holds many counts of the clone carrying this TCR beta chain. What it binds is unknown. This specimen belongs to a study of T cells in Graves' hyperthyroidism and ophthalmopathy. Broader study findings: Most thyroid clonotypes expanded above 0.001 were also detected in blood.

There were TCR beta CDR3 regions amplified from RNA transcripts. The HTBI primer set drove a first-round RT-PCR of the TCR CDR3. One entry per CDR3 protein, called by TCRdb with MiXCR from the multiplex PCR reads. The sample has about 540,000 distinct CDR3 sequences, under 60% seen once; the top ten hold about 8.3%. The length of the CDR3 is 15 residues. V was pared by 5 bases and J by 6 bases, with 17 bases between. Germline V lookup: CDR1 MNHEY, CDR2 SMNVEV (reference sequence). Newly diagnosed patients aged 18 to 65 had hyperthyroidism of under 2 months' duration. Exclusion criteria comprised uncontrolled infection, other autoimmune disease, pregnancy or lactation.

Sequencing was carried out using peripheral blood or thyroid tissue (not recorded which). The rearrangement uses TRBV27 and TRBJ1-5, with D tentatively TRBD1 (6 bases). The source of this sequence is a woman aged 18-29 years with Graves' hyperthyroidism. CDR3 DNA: TGTGCCAGCAGTGCGTACGGGGGCCAAGGTCAGCCCCAGCATTTT. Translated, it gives CASSAYGGQGQPQHF.